This entry lists 14 T cell receptor beta chains sequenced from one sample in a study of control samples from healthy donors and cancer patients. Measured with immunoSEQ multiplex PCR; TCRdb has only the in-frame clones, and not every one. The profile shows approximately 130,000 clones, around 87% of them singletons. The source material was blood. The receptors derive from a man aged 35-49 years in good health.

The DNA for the CDR3 is TGTGCCATCAGTGACCCAGGGGGCTACGAGCAGTACTTC. Amino acids: CAISDPGGYEQYF. This chain connects TRBV10-3 to TRBJ2-7, with 7 bases aligning to TRBD1. J was trimmed by 3 bases and V by 3 bases; bases with no gene match: 2. This CDR3 is 13 amino acids long. Germline CDR1 reads ENHRY; CDR2 reads SYGVKD.

The chain carries TRBV6-2 or TRBV6-3 and TRBJ2-7; D is undetermined. The germline gives CDR1 MNHEY, CDR2 SVGEGT. The V end was cut by 0 bases, the J end by 0 bases, with 3 bases between. CDR3 length: 13 amino acids. CDR3 in amino acids: CASSYSNSYEQYF. In DNA form, the CDR3 reads TGTGCCAGCAGTTACTCGAACTCCTACGAGCAGTACTTC.

V gene TRBV6-5 combines with J gene TRBJ2-3; tentatively, D is TRBD2 (6 bases). This CDR3 has 13 amino acids. V dropped 6 bases and J dropped 4 bases, with 11 bases sitting between them. Germline V gene sequence: CDR1 MNHEY, CDR2 SVGAGI. The DNA of the CDR3 is TGTGCCAGCAGGCGACTAGGCGCAGATACGCAGTATTTT. Translated, it gives CASRRLGADTQYF.

The V call is TRBV4-2, the J call TRBJ1-4; 7 positions agree with TRBD1. This CDR3 is 15 amino acids long. Germline trimming cut 3 bases from V and 7 bases from J; bases unmatched to any gene: 8. Germline V gene lookup returns CDR1 LGHNA and CDR2 YNFKEQ. CDR3: CASSHAAGGAEKLFF. The CDR3 nucleotides read TGTGCCAGCAGCCACGCCGCAGGGGGGGCTGAAAAACTGTTTTTT.

On this clone itself: Within the sample, other DNA sequences also encode this same CDR3. The chain joins TRBV4-3 to TRBJ1-1; D not certain. CDR3 length equals 15 residues. The germline CDR1 and CDR2 sequences are LGHNA and YSLEER. V lost 0 bases and J 5 bases, leaving 13 bases between the germline ends. The CDR3 sequence: CASSQDVGRGTEAFF. The CDR3 DNA is TGCGCCAGCAGCCAAGATGTGGGTCGAGGTACTGAAGCTTTCTTT.

The chain employs TRBV9 and TRBJ1-1; 8 nucleotides align to TRBD1. The V and J ends lost 4 bases and 0 bases, in that order; junction bases with no gene match: 14. This CDR3 has 18 residues. Germline V lookup: CDR1 SGDLS, CDR2 YYNGEE. The CDR3 sequence is CASSHPRGTGHMNTEAFF. CDR3 in DNA: TGTGCCAGCAGCCACCCACGTGGGACAGGCCATATGAACACTGAAGCTTTCTTT.

The chain links TRBV6-5 to TRBJ1-5; no reliable D call. From germline, CDR1 is MNHEY and CDR2 SVGAGI. V dropped 8 bases and J dropped 0 bases, with 5 bases sitting between them. The CDR3 is made up of 12 amino acids. CDR3 in DNA: TGTGCCAGCGAGGGTAGCAATCAGCCCCAGCATTTT. This gives the protein CASEGSNQPQHF.

This chain connects TRBV12-5 to TRBJ2-5; D is undetermined. The germline CDR1 and CDR2 sequences are LGHNT and FRNRAP. This CDR3 contains 12 residues. Deletions cut 3 bases from V and 2 bases from J, with 4 bases between. The CDR3 region is CASGFGQETQYF. The CDR3 DNA reads TGTGCTAGTGGTTTTGGTCAAGAGACCCAGTACTTC.

CDR3 protein: CASSARDRGPLNTEAFF. As DNA, the CDR3 is TGTGCCAGCAGCGCCCGGGACAGGGGGCCTTTGAACACTGAAGCTTTCTTT. V gene TRBV11-3 combines with J gene TRBJ1-1, with 12 bases identical to TRBD1. J was trimmed by 0 bases and V by 5 bases; bases with no gene match: 7. Germline-derived CDR1 and CDR2 are SGHNT and YENEEA. The CDR3 runs 17 residues.

V usage is TRBV25-1 and J usage is TRBJ1-6; 7 bases are shared with TRBD1. After removal of 2 bases from V and 5 bases from J, the junction contained 6 bases not matched to a gene. Germline V gives CDR1 MGHDK, CDR2 SYGVNS. The CDR3 contains 16 residues. The CDR3 region has the DNA TGTGCCAGCAGTGAACGGAGAACAGGGGATAATTCACCCCTCCACTTT. The encoded protein is CASSERRTGDNSPLHF. Full variable domain (rest looked up from reference TRBV25-1 and TRBJ1-6): EADIYQTPRYLVIGTGKKITLECSQTMGHDKMYWYQQDPGMELHLIHYSYGVNSTEKGDLSSESTVSRIRTEHFPLTLESARPSHTSQYLCASSERRTGDNSPLHFGNGTRLTVT.

V is TRBV4-3 and J is TRBJ1-4; no clear D. Germline CDR1 and CDR2: LGHNA and YSLEER. V lost 3 bases to trimming and J lost 6 bases, with 17 bases between them. This CDR3 has 16 residues. The CDR3 protein is CASSQDPKGVDEKLFF. DNA of the CDR3: TGCGCCAGCAGCCAGGACCCGAAGGGCGTTGATGAAAAACTGTTTTTT.

This clone was seen more than once but under ten times. The V gene is TRBV6-4, the J gene TRBJ1-1; D uncertain. Looked up from germline, CDR1 is MRHNA and CDR2 is SNTAGT. The germline V and J ends were trimmed by 6 bases and 4 bases, with 15 bases remaining between them. The length of the CDR3 is 14 residues. CDR3 coding DNA: TGTGCCAGCAGGGACCACTCGATGGGCACTGAAGCTTTCTTT. Translated, it gives CASRDHSMGTEAFF.

The chain combines TRBV2 with TRBJ2-1, with D possibly matching TRBD2 (5 bases). V was cut by 6 bases and J by 5 bases, with 17 bases left in between. CDR3 length: 15 residues. The V gene's germline CDR1 is SNHLY and CDR2 FYNNEI. This CDR3 reads CASRVVGSRDNEQFF. The CDR3 DNA follows: TGTGCCAGCAGAGTGGTGGGGAGTCGGGACAATGAGCAGTTCTTC. Full variable domain (remainder filled in from reference TRBV2 and TRBJ2-1): EPEVTQTPSHQVTQMGQEVILRCVPISNHLYFYWYRQILGQKVEFLVSFYNNEISEKSEIFDDQFSVERPDGSNFTLKIRSTKLEDSAMYFCASRVVGSRDNEQFFGPGTRLTVL.

The gene calls are TRBV24-1 and TRBJ2-7; no reliable D call. The CDR3 is 12 residues long. V was shortened by 4 bases and J by 3 bases, with 6 bases between the two germline ends. Germline V gene lookup returns CDR1 KGHDR and CDR2 SFDVKD. Here the CDR3 DNA reads TGTGCCACCAGTGACTTATTCTACGAGCAGTACTTC. It specifies CATSDLFYEQYF.